This passage covers 26 T cell receptor beta chains from one sample sequenced in a study of neurological immune-mediated disorders. TCRdb recomputed calls from the 5' RACE reads with MiXCR, one row per CDR3 protein. The table includes tens of thousands of distinct CDR3 sequences, around 14% detected once. The sample was PBMCs. These TCRs come from a woman aged 45-65 years in good health.

This clonotype was seen only a few times. CDR3 protein: CSVEDLAGGTYEQYF. Here the CDR3 DNA reads TGCAGCGTTGAAGACCTAGCGGGGGGTACTTACGAGCAGTACTTC. The rearrangement uses TRBV29-1 and TRBJ2-7; 11 nucleotides agree with TRBD2. This CDR3 comprises 15 residues. From germline, CDR1 is SQVTM and CDR2 ANQGSEA. V shed 0 bases and J 4 bases; nucleotides not matched to a gene: 5.

This clonotype was detected ten times or more. The chain carries TRBV5-1 and TRBJ1-5; weak D call: TRBD1 (5 bases). The germline CDR1 and CDR2 sequences are SGHRS and YFSETQ. V dropped 0 bases and J dropped 9 bases, with 10 bases sitting between them. The CDR3 sequence is 13 residues long. The CDR3 nucleotides read TGCGCCAGCAGCTTGGACACCGGGGGGCCCCAGCATTTT. This codes for CASSLDTGGPQHF.

There are many counts of this clonotype. This chain connects TRBV7-2 to TRBJ2-3; D unclear. The V gene lost 0 bases and the J gene lost 9 bases, with 10 bases spanning the gap. Germline CDR1 and CDR2: SGHTA and FQGNSA. CDR3 size: 13 residues. The CDR3 bases are TGTGCCAGCAGCTTAGCTCGGAGCGAGACGCAGTATTTT. It codes for CASSLARSETQYF.

At least ten counts were recorded for this clonotype. The genes are TRBV12-5 and TRBJ1-6, with D perhaps TRBD1 (6 bases). The CDR3 consists of 14 residues. Germline V gene data show CDR1 as LGHNT and CDR2 as FRNRAP. The V gene lost 5 bases and the J gene lost 7 bases, with 12 bases spanning the gap. The CDR3: CASGPDSSNSPLHF. DNA of the CDR3: TGTGCTAGTGGTCCGGACAGTTCAAATTCACCCCTCCACTTT.

To note about this clonotype: A much larger clonotype is one base distant, so this may be a read error. CDR3 amino acids: CASSRDRGQADTF. CDR3 nucleotides: TGTGCCAGCAGCCGGGACAGGGGGCAAGCTGACACCTTC. The V and J genes are TRBV7-9 and TRBJ1-2, with 12 bases aligning to TRBD1. The CDR3 totals 13 residues. V lost 5 bases, J lost 12 bases, and 7 bases stayed unmatched. The germline gives CDR1 SEHNR, CDR2 FQNEAQ (reference sequence).

The table lists this clonotype with a few counts. V is TRBV18 and J is TRBJ1-1, with no clear D. Trimming stripped 4 bases from V and 3 bases from J, with 12 bases between. The CDR3 length is 14 residues. The germline V gene has CDR1 KGHSH and CDR2 LQKENI. In nucleotides, the CDR3 is TGTGCCAGCTCACGGGAGAGCAAGGACACTGAAGCTTTCTTT. Encoded protein: CASSRESKDTEAFF.

This clonotype has a count of ten or more. The chain links TRBV9 to TRBJ2-5, with a weak D call TRBD1 (5 bases). Germline loops: CDR1 SGDLS, CDR2 YYNGEE. Trimming cost V 0 bases and J 7 bases, with 16 bases left between them. This CDR3 has 15 residues. This CDR3 is CASSVGRTAQGTQYF. The CDR3 nucleotides read TGTGCCAGCAGCGTAGGGAGAACAGCCCAGGGGACCCAGTACTTC.

This clonotype was detected many times. The rearrangement uses TRBV6-5 and TRBJ1-2; D not resolved. The CDR3 totals 13 residues. With 0 bases removed from V and 4 bases from J, the gap between germline ends came to 6 bases. Germline CDR1 MNHEY, CDR2 SVGAGI. The DNA for the CDR3 is TGTGCCAGCAGTTACTCCACGGGCTATGGCTACACCTTC. Its translation is CASSYSTGYGYTF.

This clonotype was counted ten times or more. V and J are TRBV7-2 and TRBJ2-7; perhaps TRBD1 as D (5 bases). CDR3 length: 14 residues. CDR1 SGHTA and CDR2 FQGNSA come from the germline V gene. V lost 2 bases, J lost 4 bases, and 12 bases lay in between. The CDR3 here is CASSLQGRLYEQYF. The CDR3 region has the DNA TGTGCCAGCAGCTTACAGGGCCGCTTGTACGAGCAGTACTTC. Using reference TRBV7-2 and TRBJ2-7 for the parts outside the CDR3, the full variable domain is GAGVSQSPSNKVTEKGKDVELRCDPISGHTALYWYRQSLGQGLEFLIYFQGNSAPDKSGLPSDRFSAERTGGSVSTLTIQRTQQEDSAVYLCASSLQGRLYEQYFGPGTRLTVT.

This chain links TRBV14 with TRBJ2-1; 8 positions agree with TRBD2. V dropped 4 bases and J dropped 9; count of bases not matched to a gene: 14. There are 16 residues in the CDR3. Per germline, CDR1 SGHDN and CDR2 FVKESK. The CDR3 nucleotides read TGTGCCAGCAGCCCTAGACTAGCGTGCTCCAGGGGTGAGCAGTTCTTC. The encoded protein is CASSPRLACSRGEQFF.

The sample holds many counts of this clonotype. The V and J genes are TRBV5-5 and TRBJ1-4; D is possibly TRBD1 (5 bases). This CDR3 comprises 14 residues. Germline values: CDR1 SGHKS, CDR2 YYEKEE (reference sequence). V lost 2 bases and J lost 6, with 11 bases in between. The CDR3 sequence: CASSFKGPDEKLFF. The CDR3 nucleotides read TGTGCCAGCAGCTTTAAGGGGCCTGATGAAAAACTGTTTTTT.

Many counts were recorded for this clonotype. V usage is TRBV7-9 and J usage is TRBJ2-5; tentatively, D is TRBD1 or TRBD2 (5 bases each). The CDR3 extends over 14 amino acids. CDR1 and CDR2 from the germline V gene are SEHNR and FQNEAQ (reference sequence). The ends were cut back, 5 bases at V and 4 bases at J, with 14 bases in the middle. The CDR3, as DNA: TGTGCCAGCAGCCGGACTGCGCAGGGAGAGACCCAGTACTTC. It translates to CASSRTAQGETQYF.

The chain employs TRBV7-2 and TRBJ1-2; maybe TRBD1 (5 bases). This CDR3 is built from 13 residues. Germline lookup yields CDR1 SGHTA and CDR2 FQGNSA. With 5 bases removed from V and 4 bases from J, the gap between germline ends came to 11 bases. CDR3 coding DNA: TGTGCCAGCAGCCACGGGGCGGTCTATGGCTACACCTTC. It translates to CASSHGAVYGYTF. Based on the CDR3 plus reference TRBV7-2 and TRBJ1-2, the full variable domain is GAGVSQSPSNKVTEKGKDVELRCDPISGHTALYWYRQSLGQGLEFLIYFQGNSAPDKSGLPSDRFSAERTGGSVSTLTIQRTQQEDSAVYLCASSHGAVYGYTFGSGTRLTVV.

The J gene is TRBJ1-5, the V gene TRBV7-6, with D possibly being TRBD1 (5 bases). CDR1 is SGHVS, CDR2 FNYEAQ, per germline. Deletions cut 5 bases from V and 2 bases from J, with 22 bases between. The CDR3 is made up of 18 amino acids. CDR3 in amino acids: CASSRQPPGRVGNQPQHF. CDR3 in DNA: TGTGCCAGCAGCCGACAACCCCCGGGCAGGGTTGGCAATCAGCCCCAGCATTTT.

This clonotype was counted ten times or more. The rearrangement joins TRBV5-1 to TRBJ2-2; D may be TRBD1 (6 bases). The germline V gene has CDR1 SGHRS and CDR2 YFSETQ. This CDR3 has 13 amino acids. V was cut by 4 bases and J by 7 bases, with 11 bases left in between. CDR3 amino acids: CASSNTGSGELFF. CDR3 nucleotides: TGCGCCAGCAGCAATACAGGGAGCGGGGAGCTGTTTTTT.

In its sample, this clonotype was seen many times. The CDR3 DNA sequence: TGCGCCAGCAGCATCGGACAGGGGGGCATGAACACTGAAGCTTTCTTT. Translating gives CASSIGQGGMNTEAFF. This chain links TRBV5-1 with TRBJ1-1; 10 bases align to TRBD1. V lost 4 bases and J lost 0; bases outside the gene matches: 6. The CDR3 consists of 16 residues. Germline assignment: CDR1 SGHRS and CDR2 YFSETQ.

This clonotype was recorded at least ten times. V is TRBV5-1 and J is TRBJ1-3; D possibly corresponds to TRBD1 (5 bases). Trimming stripped 4 bases from V and 0 bases from J, with 17 bases between. The CDR3 totals 17 residues. Looked up from germline, CDR1 is SGHRS and CDR2 is YFSETQ. The CDR3 loop reads CASSRGPRNLSGNTIYF. CDR3 DNA sequence: TGCGCCAGCAGCAGGGGACCGCGCAACCTCTCTGGAAACACCATATATTTT.

This clonotype was counted ten times or more. The V and J genes are TRBV10-3 and TRBJ2-1, with D perhaps being TRBD1 or TRBD2 (5 bases each). Per germline, CDR1 ENHRY and CDR2 SYGVKD. This CDR3 has 13 residues. Trimming took off 4 bases at V and 7 bases at J, with 11 bases between the two ends. Here the CDR3 reads CAISVAGSNEQFF. The CDR3 DNA reads as TGTGCCATCAGTGTGGCAGGGAGTAATGAGCAGTTCTTC.

This clonotype occurred many times. The rearrangement joins TRBV12-3 or TRBV12-4 to TRBJ2-3; TRBD2 is a possible D gene (5 bases). V was pared by 3 bases and J by 11 bases, with 12 bases between. This CDR3 has 12 amino acids. This CDR3 reads CASSFRGLEQYF. The CDR3 DNA sequence: TGTGCCAGCAGTTTCAGAGGACTCGAGCAGTATTTT.

This clonotype was recorded a few times. The chain employs TRBV11-2 and TRBJ2-5; D is possibly TRBD1 or TRBD2 (7 bases each). The germline V gene has CDR1 SGHAT and CDR2 FQNNGV. This CDR3 has 14 amino acids. V was cut by 5 bases and J by 7 bases, with 17 bases left in between. CDR3 bases: TGTGCCAGCAGCCAGGCAGGGGGGGATGGGACCCAGTACTTC. It encodes CASSQAGGDGTQYF.

Worth noting for this clonotype: A junction boundary mismatches the germline segment, possibly from a read error. The chain carries TRBV7-6 and TRBJ1-6, with TRBD1 matching over 7 bases. The length of the CDR3 is 16 residues. The germline CDR1 and CDR2 sequences are SGHVS and FNYEAQ. The CDR3 loop is CASSIARDSRDLPLHF. CDR3 nucleotides: TGTGCCAGCAGCATAGCTCGGGACAGCCGGGATTTACCCCTCCACTTT.

This clonotype was found a few times. The chain uses TRBV20-1 and TRBJ2-3, with 10 bases identical to TRBD2. Germline values: CDR1 DFQATT, CDR2 SNEGSKA (reference sequence). The CDR3 length is 14 residues. V shed 6 bases and J 2 bases; nucleotides not matched to a gene: 5. The CDR3 protein is CSATLAGVTDTQYF. CDR3 coding DNA: TGCAGTGCCACCCTAGCGGGAGTCACAGATACGCAGTATTTT.

This rearrangement joins TRBV3-1 to TRBJ1-1; 8 bases fit TRBD1. The CDR3 length is 14 residues. CDR1 LGHDT and CDR2 YNNKEL come from the germline V gene (reference sequence). The V segment lost 4 bases and the J segment 3 bases; nucleotides outside the gene matches: 4. The CDR3 sequence is CASSLLTGDTEAFF. The CDR3 bases are TGTGCCAGCAGCCTCCTGACAGGGGACACTGAAGCTTTCTTT. The whole variable domain, filled in from reference TRBV3-1 and TRBJ1-1, reads DTAVSQTPKYLVTQMGNDKSIKCEQNLGHDTMYWYKQDSKKFLKIMFSYNNKELIINETVPNRFSPKSPDKAHLNLHINSLELGDSAVYFCASSLLTGDTEAFFGQGTRLTVV.

The gene calls are TRBV5-1 and TRBJ2-1; D tentatively fits TRBD1 or TRBD2 (6 bases each). CDR1 SGHRS and CDR2 YFSETQ come from the germline V gene. This CDR3 contains 15 residues. Trimming left V 1 base short and J 5 bases short, with 13 bases between. CDR3 sequence (DNA): TGCGCCAGCAGCTTGTGGGGGGACATCAACAATGAGCAGTTCTTC. Translating it yields CASSLWGDINNEQFF.

This clonotype was counted at least ten times. The chain has TRBV3-1 and TRBJ2-5; D is perhaps TRBD2 (5 bases). Germline V gives CDR1 LGHDT, CDR2 YNNKEL (reference sequence). Trimming removed 1 base from V and 2 bases from J, with 5 bases in between. The CDR3 runs to 13 residues. The CDR3 region is CASSQAGQETQYF. Written as DNA, the CDR3 is TGTGCCAGCAGCCAAGCGGGGCAAGAGACCCAGTACTTC.

The chain is built from TRBV3-1 and TRBJ2-3; TRBD2 aligns across 11 bases. With V trimmed by 4 bases and J by 2 bases, 5 bases remained unmatched. The germline V gene has CDR1 LGHDT and CDR2 YNNKEL (reference sequence). The CDR3 runs to 16 residues. The CDR3 loop is CASSLRLAGITDTQYF. Here the CDR3 DNA reads TGTGCCAGCAGCCTCAGACTAGCGGGGATCACAGATACGCAGTATTTT.